This section outlines one TCR beta chain sequence together with its context. Its antigen remains unknown. The record originates from a study of cytomegalovirus exposure and HLA in healthy donors. Healthy bone marrow donors made up the cohort. The V end lost 8 bases, the J end lost 1 base, and 11 bases lay between the germline ends. This CDR3 is 13 amino acids long. Germline V CDR1 and CDR2: MNHEY, SMNVEV (reference sequence). The PCR used 60 Vbeta and 13 Jbeta primers. Clones were sequenced by immunoSEQ multiplex PCR, and TCRdb holds only the in-frame ones, with some missing. This sample has tens of thousands of clones, with about 85% found just once. Study-wide findings and caveats: For presence/absence analyses, sequencing depth was assumed to be roughly uniform across donors. In an earlier analysis, most TCR beta V segments were productive about 87% or about 30% of the time. In vitro data verified three CMV-associated chains as specific for CMV antigens.

The chain employs TRBV27 and TRBJ1-2, with a tentative D call TRBD1 (6 bases). Material: PBMCs. The receptor was isolated from a man in his forties or fifties in good health and CMV-seronegative. In DNA, the CDR3 is TGTGCCAGCGGAAGGGGGTTTAACTATGGCTACACCTTC. This sequence encodes CASGRGFNYGYTF.